This paragraph reports one TCR beta chain. The specificity of this receptor is unknown. Per-base quality was not reported, and no clone a single base away is much larger than it. The CDR3 regions of human TCRbeta chains were analyzed by immunosequencing. In the original analysis: TCRs in the repertoires were matched against a reference library of SARS-CoV-2-specific TCRs that had been generated with the MIRA antigen-specificity platform. Breadth meant the fraction of unique TCRs that were SARS-CoV-2-associated, whereas depth meant the fraction of total T cells that were SARS-CoV-2-associated. Using the MIRA data, each spike-specific TCR was mapped to the spike region that the TCR reacts to and placed in a CD4 or CD8 class. Log10-transformed breadth and depth values were compared by one-way ANOVA with Sidak's multiple comparisons tests. TCRdb's version of the immuneACCESS table is confined to in-frame rearrangements and falls short of the full clone set. An unresolved V gene accounts for under half of the shortfall where checked; the remainder is of unknown origin. V and J calls and clone size are as listed in that table; D and trimming were resolved from the DNA. The sample table shows 90,000 to 120,000 clones, and more than 70% are seen once. 3% to 4% of the sample comes from the top ten.

The entry originates in a study of T cell responses to AZD1222 COVID-19 vaccine (dated by TCRdb to the early 2020s). Study-wide context: AZD1222 recipients whose second dose came at about 4 weeks and those whose second dose came at about 12 weeks were combined into one group, since spike-specific TCR depth and breadth did not differ between the two schedules. A total of 233 trial participants underwent TCR sequencing, of whom about 210 received two doses of AZD1222 and some 26 received two doses of the MenACWY control vaccine. Enrollment into the trials was organized by age into subgroups of 18-55, 56-69 and 70-plus years, and those subgroups contained roughly 150, 30 and 60 TCR-sequenced participants, respectively. The paper's findings and limits, for the study overall: After two AZD1222 doses, both the breadth and the depth of spike-specific TCRs were significantly higher than at day 0 and than in MenACWY recipients. Because no day 14 peak-response samples were available, repertoires were characterized only after the peak T cell response. Reportedly, almost half of the unique spike-specific TCRs recognized epitopes lying outside the regions that are mutated in the B.1.351 and B.1.1.7 variants. Vaccine-associated CD4 TCRs spanned the whole spike protein, with dominant responses in regions 160-218 and 743-854. Most participants were white British and females outnumbered males, and the authors suggested that clonal diversity may have been underestimated. In the small 56-69-year group, the increase in depth fell short of significance, most likely because of low power. Conclusions about previously exposed vaccinees are limited because only 6 or 7 AZD1222 recipients were SARS-CoV-2 seropositive at baseline.

The cysteine opens and the phenylalanine closes a CDR3 of 15 amino acids. Only the CDR3 part of the read is kept: 45 bases, read in frame from the first base. Trimmed from V: 0 bases; trimmed from J: 6 bases; junction bases lacking a gene match: 2. As encoded in the germline V gene, CDR1 is MNHEY while CDR2 is SVGEGT. The sample's time point label is to be understood as: baseline before first vaccination. Vaccinee samples came from UK trials COV001 and COV002, including a single-blind randomized controlled phase 2/3 trial of AZD1222 (ChAdOx1 nCoV-19) in healthy adults. For TCRbeta chain sequencing, PBMC samples were collected from trial participants at day 0 and at day 28 after the second dose.

The sequence is built from TRBV6-2 or TRBV6-3 and TRBJ2-1, with TRBD2 identical over 10 junction bases. Sample: peripheral blood, taken on day 0 of AZD1222 vaccination. This TCR derives from an adult in good health. The CDR3 has the sequence CASSYSSGGGNEQFF. The sequence in DNA is TGTGCCAGCAGTTACTCCAGCGGGGGGGGCAATGAGCAGTTCTTC.